The 9 T cell receptor beta chains listed next were all sequenced from one sample in a study of blood T cell repertoires in COVID-19. Method: immunoSEQ multiplex PCR; TCRdb's copy keeps in-frame clones and lacks some. The sample yields approximately 180,000 clones, 90% seen once. Sequencing was performed on peripheral blood. The receptors were sampled from a man between 50 and 59 years old with acute or convalescent COVID-19.

The table lists this clone with a count of one. The chain carries TRBV28 and TRBJ1-3; D might be TRBD1 (6 bases). Germline values: CDR1 MDHEN, CDR2 SYDVKM. The germline V and J ends were trimmed by 5 bases and 3 bases, with 11 bases remaining between them. The CDR3 consists of 14 residues. CDR3 DNA: TGTGCCAGCAGTCCCCAGGGGAGTGGAAACACCATATATTTT. It yields the protein CASSPQGSGNTIYF.

V is TRBV6-5 and J is TRBJ1-2, with 12 positions matching TRBD1. Germline V lookup: CDR1 MNHEY, CDR2 SVGAGI. The J segment lost 8 bases and the V segment lost 1 base, leaving 5 bases of the junction unmatched. The CDR3 runs to 15 residues. CDR3 region: CASSYLGQGAMGYTF. The CDR3 DNA reads TGTGCCAGCAGTTACTTGGGACAGGGGGCTATGGGCTACACCTTC.

For the CDR3, the DNA is TGTGCCAGCATCCTCTACAATGAGCAGTTCTTC. This sequence encodes CASILYNEQFF. The V call is TRBV7-9, the J call TRBJ2-1; D unresolved. Germline-derived CDR1 and CDR2 are SEHNR and FQNEAQ (reference sequence). There are 11 residues in the CDR3. Trimming cost V 7 bases and J 3 bases, with 4 bases left between them.

The chain joins TRBV19 to TRBJ1-5; 7 positions match TRBD1. The trim removed 6 bases at V and 4 bases at J, leaving 6 bases unmatched. This CDR3 has 14 residues. The germline CDR1 and CDR2 sequences are LNHDA and SQIVND (reference sequence). The chain's CDR3 is CASSRQGNNQPQHF. The CDR3 DNA is TGTGCCAGTAGCCGACAGGGAAATAATCAGCCCCAGCATTTT.

This chain links TRBV6-2 or TRBV6-3 with TRBJ2-5; 8 bases align to TRBD1. Germline CDR1 and CDR2: MNHEY and SVGEGT. Germline trimming cut 0 bases from V and 5 bases from J; bases unmatched to any gene: 14. The CDR3 runs to 18 residues. The CDR3 region is CASSYSTEADRGLETQYF. Written as DNA, the CDR3 is TGTGCCAGCAGTTACTCGACGGAGGCTGACAGGGGCCTGGAGACCCAGTACTTC.

This clone has only one observation. The rearrangement joins TRBV10-1 to TRBJ2-7, with D perhaps matching TRBD1 (5 bases). CDR1 and CDR2 from the germline V gene are WNHNN and SYGVQD (reference sequence). The V gene lost 3 bases and the J gene lost 6 bases, with 12 bases spanning the gap. This CDR3 spans 13 amino acids. The CDR3: CASSDGASFEQYF. CDR3 sequence (DNA): TGCGCCAGCAGTGATGGGGCTAGTTTCGAGCAGTACTTC.

The chain is built from TRBV20-1 and TRBJ2-7; possibly TRBD1 for D (5 bases). The CDR3 length is 11 residues. With 3 bases removed from V and 2 bases from J, the gap between germline ends came to 5 bases. Germline CDR1 reads DFQATT; CDR2 reads SNEGSKA (reference sequence). CDR3 sequence: CSASRAYEQYF. CDR3 in DNA: TGCAGTGCTAGCAGGGCCTACGAGCAGTACTTC.

The chain carries TRBV10-3 and TRBJ1-1; unclear D gene. The CDR3 is 12 amino acids. V was clipped by 7 bases and J by 1 base, with 7 bases between them. Per the germline V gene, CDR1 is ENHRY and CDR2 is SYGVKD. The CDR3 DNA reads TGTGCCATCACCTCAGGGAACACTGAAGCTTTCTTT. It translates to CAITSGNTEAFF.

This sequence joins TRBV29-1 and TRBJ2-2, with 12 bases aligning to TRBD2. With V trimmed by 6 bases and J by 3 bases, 5 bases remained unmatched. The CDR3 covers 15 residues. Germline CDR1 reads SQVTM; CDR2 reads ANQGSEA. The CDR3 DNA is TGCAGCGTGTCTAGACTAGCGGGAGACACCGGGGAGCTGTTTTTT. It specifies CSVSRLAGDTGELFF.